What follows describes a single T cell receptor beta chain. Each participant's cohort was designated according to participant-reported clinical history. The assay was immunoSEQ multiplex PCR, and TCRdb's table has in-frame clones only and misses some. The sample records roughly 290,000 clones, nearly 90% being singletons. These data originate in a study of blood T cell repertoires in COVID-19. CDR3 length equals 13 residues. The receptor was isolated from a young woman with acute COVID-19. The chain carries TRBV21-1 and TRBJ1-5; the table's D call TRBD1 went unverified against the DNA. TRBV21-1 is a pseudogene segment. Sequencing input: PBMCs or T cells enriched from blood (not recorded which). The CDR3, as DNA: TGTGCCAGCAGGGCTGGGGCCCATCAGCCCCAGCATTTT. Protein product: CASRAGAHQPQHF.